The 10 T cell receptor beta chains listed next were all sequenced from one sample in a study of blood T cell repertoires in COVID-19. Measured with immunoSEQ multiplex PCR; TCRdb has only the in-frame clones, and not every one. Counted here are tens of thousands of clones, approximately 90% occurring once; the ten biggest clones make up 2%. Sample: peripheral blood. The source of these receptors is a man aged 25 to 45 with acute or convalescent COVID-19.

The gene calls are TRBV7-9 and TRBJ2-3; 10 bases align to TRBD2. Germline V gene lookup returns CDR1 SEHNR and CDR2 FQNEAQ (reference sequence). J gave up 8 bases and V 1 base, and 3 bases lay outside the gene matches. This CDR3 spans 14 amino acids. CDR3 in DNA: TGTGCCAGCAGCTTAGGGCCTAGCGGGGGTACGCAGTATTTT. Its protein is CASSLGPSGGTQYF. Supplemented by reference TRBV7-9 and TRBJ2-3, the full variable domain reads DTGVSQNPRHKITKRGQNVTFRCDPISEHNRLYWYRQTLGQGPEFLTYFQNEAQLEKSRLLSDRFSAERPKGSFSTLEIQRTEQGDSAMYLCASSLGPSGGTQYFGPGTRLTVL.

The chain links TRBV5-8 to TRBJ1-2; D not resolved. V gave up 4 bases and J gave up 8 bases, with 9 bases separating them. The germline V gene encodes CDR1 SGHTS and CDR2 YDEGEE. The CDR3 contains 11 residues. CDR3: CASSPGGGYTF. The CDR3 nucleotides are TGTGCCAGCAGCCCGGGTGGGGGCTACACCTTC.

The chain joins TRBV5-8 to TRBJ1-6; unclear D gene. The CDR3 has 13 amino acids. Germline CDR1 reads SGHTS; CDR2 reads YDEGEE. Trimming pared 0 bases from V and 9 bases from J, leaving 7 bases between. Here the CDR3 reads CASSLAASSPLHF. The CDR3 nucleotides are TGTGCCAGCAGCTTGGCCGCGAGTTCACCCCTCCACTTT. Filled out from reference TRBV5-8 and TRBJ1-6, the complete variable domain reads EAGVTQSPTHLIKTRGQQATLRCSPISGHTSVYWYQQALGLGLQFLLWYDEGEERNRGNFPPRFSGRQFPNYSSELNVNALELEDSALYLCASSLAASSPLHFGNGTRLTVT.

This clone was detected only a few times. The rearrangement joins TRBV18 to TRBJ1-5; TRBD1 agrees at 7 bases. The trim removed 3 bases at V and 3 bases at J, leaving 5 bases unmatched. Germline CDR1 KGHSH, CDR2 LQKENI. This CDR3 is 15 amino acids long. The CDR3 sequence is CASSPSGQNNQPQHF. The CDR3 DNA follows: TGTGCCAGCTCACCGTCGGGACAGAACAATCAGCCCCAGCATTTT.

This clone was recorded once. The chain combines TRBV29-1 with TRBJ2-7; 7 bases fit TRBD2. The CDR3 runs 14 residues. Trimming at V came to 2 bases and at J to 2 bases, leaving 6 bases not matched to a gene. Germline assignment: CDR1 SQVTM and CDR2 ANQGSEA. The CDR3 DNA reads TGCAGCGTTGAATCGGGGGGTACAGCCTACGAGCAGTACTTC. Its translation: CSVESGGTAYEQYF.

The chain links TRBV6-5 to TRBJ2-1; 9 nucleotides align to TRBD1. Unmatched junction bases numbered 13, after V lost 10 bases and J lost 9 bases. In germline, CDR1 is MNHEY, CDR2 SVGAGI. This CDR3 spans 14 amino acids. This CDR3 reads CATHRGQIWSEQFF. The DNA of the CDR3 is TGTGCCACTCACAGGGGGCAGATTTGGAGTGAGCAGTTCTTC.

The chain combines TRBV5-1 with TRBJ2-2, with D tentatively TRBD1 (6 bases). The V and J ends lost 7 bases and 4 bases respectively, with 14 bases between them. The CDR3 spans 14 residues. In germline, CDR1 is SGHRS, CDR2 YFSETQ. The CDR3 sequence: CASGSGQSTGELFF. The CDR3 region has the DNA TGCGCCAGCGGATCAGGACAGTCCACCGGGGAGCTGTTTTTT.

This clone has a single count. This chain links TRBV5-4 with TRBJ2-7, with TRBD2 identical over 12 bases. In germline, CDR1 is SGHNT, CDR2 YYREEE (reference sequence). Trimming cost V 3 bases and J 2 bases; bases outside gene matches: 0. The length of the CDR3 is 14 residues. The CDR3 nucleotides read TGTGCCAGCAGCTGGACTAGCGGGACCTACGAGCAGTACTTC. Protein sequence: CASSWTSGTYEQYF.

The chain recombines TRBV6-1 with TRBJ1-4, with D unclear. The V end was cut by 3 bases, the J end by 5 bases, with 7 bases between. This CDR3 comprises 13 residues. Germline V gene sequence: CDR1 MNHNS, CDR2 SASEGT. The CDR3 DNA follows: TGTGCCAGCAGTGAGAGAACGAATGAAAAACTGTTTTTT. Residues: CASSERTNEKLFF.

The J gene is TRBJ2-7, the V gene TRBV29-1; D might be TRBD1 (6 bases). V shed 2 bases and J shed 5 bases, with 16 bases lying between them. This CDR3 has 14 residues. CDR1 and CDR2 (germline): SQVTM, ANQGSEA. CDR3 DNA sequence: TGCAGCGTTGAAACAGGGTTCGGATGGGACGAGCAGTACTTC. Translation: CSVETGFGWDEQYF.